Included here is one T cell receptor beta chain sequence, with context. The data derive from a study of blood T cell repertoires in COVID-19. The CDR3 is 14 amino acids. Germline V gene sequence: CDR1 MDHEN, CDR2 SYDVKM. V was clipped by 7 bases and J by 1 base, with 14 bases between them. Grouping used clinical history reported by participants in a survey and questionnaire. A case of COVID-19 had been met by exposed participants within 2 weeks before study entry. Original processing methods: Amplified reference gene primers provided the basis for estimating nucleated cell counts. Only in-frame clones appear in the TCRdb table, and some are missing; sequencing was by immunoSEQ multiplex PCR. The V and J calls and the clone size are those of that table, but D and trimming were determined from the DNA. The sample consists of approximately 250,000 clones, approximately 90% of them appearing once.

The V and J genes are TRBV28 and TRBJ2-7, with D tentatively TRBD1 (6 bases). This clonotype was sampled from a middle-aged man who had been exposed to COVID-19. The specimen was PBMCs or T cells enriched from blood (not recorded which). CDR3 protein: CASTLGAESYEQYF. The CDR3 DNA is TGTGCCAGCACCCTGGGGGCGGAGTCCTACGAGCAGTACTTC.